This T cell receptor beta chain derives from a study of blood T cell repertoires in COVID-19. CDR1 SNHLY and CDR2 FYNNEI come from the germline V gene. CDR3 size: 17 residues. The V gene end was trimmed by 1 base and the J gene end by 1 base; junction bases not matched to a gene: 3. Sequencing used immunoSEQ multiplex PCR; TCRdb keeps in-frame clones, though not all of them. The repertoire consists of around 50,000 clones, with approximately 89% occurring once and the leading ten covering 16%. The specimen sequenced was peripheral blood. The chain recombines TRBV2 with TRBJ1-5; 11 nucleotides align to TRBD1. The source of this sequence is a man in his 60s with active or convalescent COVID-19. CDR3 nucleotides: TGTGCCAGCAGTGAAGGGACAGGGGGCTTCAGCAATCAGCCCCAGCATTTT. This encodes CASSEGTGGFSNQPQHF.